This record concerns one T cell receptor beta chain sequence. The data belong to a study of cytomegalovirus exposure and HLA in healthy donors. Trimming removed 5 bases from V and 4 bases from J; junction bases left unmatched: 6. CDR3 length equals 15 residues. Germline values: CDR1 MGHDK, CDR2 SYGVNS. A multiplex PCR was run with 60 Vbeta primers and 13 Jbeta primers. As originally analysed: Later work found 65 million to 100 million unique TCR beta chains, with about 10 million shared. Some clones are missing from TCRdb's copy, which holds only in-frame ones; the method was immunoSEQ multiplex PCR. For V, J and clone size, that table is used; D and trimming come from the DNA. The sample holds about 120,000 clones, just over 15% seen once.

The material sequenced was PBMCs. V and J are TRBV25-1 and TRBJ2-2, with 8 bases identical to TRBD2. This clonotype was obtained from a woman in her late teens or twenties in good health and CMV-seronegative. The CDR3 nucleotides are TGTGCCAGCAGTCCCAGCGGGAGTTTCACCGGGGAGCTGTTTTTT. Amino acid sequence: CASSPSGSFTGELFF. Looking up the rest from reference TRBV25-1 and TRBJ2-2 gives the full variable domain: EADIYQTPRYLVIGTGKKITLECSQTMGHDKMYWYQQDPGMELHLIHYSYGVNSTEKGDLSSESTVSRIRTEHFPLTLESARPSHTSQYLCASSPSGSFTGELFFGEGSRLTVL.